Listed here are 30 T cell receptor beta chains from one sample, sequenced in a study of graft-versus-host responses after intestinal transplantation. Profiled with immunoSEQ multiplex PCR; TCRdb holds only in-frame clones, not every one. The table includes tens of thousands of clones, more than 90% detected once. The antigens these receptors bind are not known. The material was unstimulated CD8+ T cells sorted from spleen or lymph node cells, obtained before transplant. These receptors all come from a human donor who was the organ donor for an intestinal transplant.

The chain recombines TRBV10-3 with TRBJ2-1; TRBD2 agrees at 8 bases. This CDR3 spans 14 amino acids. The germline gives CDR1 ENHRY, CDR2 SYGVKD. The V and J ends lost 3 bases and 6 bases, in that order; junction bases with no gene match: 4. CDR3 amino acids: CAISETGGGNEQFF. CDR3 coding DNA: TGTGCCATCAGTGAAACGGGAGGGGGCAATGAGCAGTTCTTC.

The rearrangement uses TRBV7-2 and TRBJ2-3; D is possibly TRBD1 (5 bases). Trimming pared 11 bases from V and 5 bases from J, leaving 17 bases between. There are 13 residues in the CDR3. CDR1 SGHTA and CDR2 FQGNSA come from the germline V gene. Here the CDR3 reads CASLGAYQDTQYF. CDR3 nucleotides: TGTGCCTCCCTAGGGGCCTATCAAGATACGCAGTATTTT.

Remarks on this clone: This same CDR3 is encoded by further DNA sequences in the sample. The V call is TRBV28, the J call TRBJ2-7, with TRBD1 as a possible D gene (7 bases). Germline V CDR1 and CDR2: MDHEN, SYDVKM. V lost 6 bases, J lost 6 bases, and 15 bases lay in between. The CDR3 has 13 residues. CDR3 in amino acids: CASSFRQGGEQYF. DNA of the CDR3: TGTGCCAGCAGCTTCCGACAGGGAGGCGAGCAGTACTTC.

Here the CDR3 DNA reads TGTGCCACCAGCAGAGGCGGGGGCCAAGAGACCCAGTACTTC. Its translation: CATSRGGGQETQYF. The gene calls are TRBV15 and TRBJ2-5, with TRBD2 matching over 7 bases. Trimming took 1 base from V and 1 from J; bases not matched to a gene: 0. Germline V gene data show CDR1 as LNHNV and CDR2 as YYDKDF (reference sequence). This CDR3 has 14 amino acids.

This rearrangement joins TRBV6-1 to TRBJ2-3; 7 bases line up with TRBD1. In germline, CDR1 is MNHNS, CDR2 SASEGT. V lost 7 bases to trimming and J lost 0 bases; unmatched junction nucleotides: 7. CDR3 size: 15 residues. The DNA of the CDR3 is TGTGCCAGCATTCTTGGACAGGCTAGCACAGATACGCAGTATTTT. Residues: CASILGQASTDTQYF.

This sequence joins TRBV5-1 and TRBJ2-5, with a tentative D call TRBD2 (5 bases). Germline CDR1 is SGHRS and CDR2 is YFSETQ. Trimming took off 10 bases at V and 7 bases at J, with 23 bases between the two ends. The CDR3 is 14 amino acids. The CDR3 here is CASASPEGDWTQYF. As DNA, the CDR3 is TGCGCCTCAGCGTCCCCCGAGGGAGATTGGACCCAGTACTTC.

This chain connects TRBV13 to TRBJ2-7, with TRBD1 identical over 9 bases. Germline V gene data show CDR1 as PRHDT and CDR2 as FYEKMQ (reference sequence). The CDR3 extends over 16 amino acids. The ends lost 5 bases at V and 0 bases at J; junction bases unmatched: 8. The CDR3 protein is CASSPSGTGSSYEQYF. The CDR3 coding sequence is TGTGCCAGCAGCCCCTCCGGGACAGGGAGCTCCTACGAGCAGTACTTC. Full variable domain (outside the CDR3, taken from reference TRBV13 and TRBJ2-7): AAGVIQSPRHLIKEKRETATLKCYPIPRHDTVYWYQQGPGQDPQFLISFYEKMQSDKGSIPDRFSAQQFSDYHSELNMSSLELGDSALYFCASSPSGTGSSYEQYFGPGTRLTVT.

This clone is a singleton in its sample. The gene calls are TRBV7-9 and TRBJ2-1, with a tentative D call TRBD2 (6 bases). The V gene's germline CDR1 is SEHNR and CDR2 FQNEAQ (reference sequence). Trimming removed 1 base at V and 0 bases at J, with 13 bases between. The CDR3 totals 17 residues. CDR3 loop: CASSLEGTLSSYNEQFF. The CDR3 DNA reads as TGTGCCAGCAGCTTAGAAGGGACTCTGAGCTCCTACAATGAGCAGTTCTTC. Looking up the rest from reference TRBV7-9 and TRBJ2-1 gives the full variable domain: DTGVSQNPRHKITKRGQNVTFRCDPISEHNRLYWYRQTLGQGPEFLTYFQNEAQLEKSRLLSDRFSAERPKGSFSTLEIQRTEQGDSAMYLCASSLEGTLSSYNEQFFGPGTRLTVL.

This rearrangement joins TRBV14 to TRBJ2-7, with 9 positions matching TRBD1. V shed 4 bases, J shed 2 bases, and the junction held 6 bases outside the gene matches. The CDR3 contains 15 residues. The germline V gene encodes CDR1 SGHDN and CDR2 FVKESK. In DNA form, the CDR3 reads TGTGCCAGCAGCCCCGTACAGGGGGCAGCCTACGAGCAGTACTTC. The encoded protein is CASSPVQGAAYEQYF.

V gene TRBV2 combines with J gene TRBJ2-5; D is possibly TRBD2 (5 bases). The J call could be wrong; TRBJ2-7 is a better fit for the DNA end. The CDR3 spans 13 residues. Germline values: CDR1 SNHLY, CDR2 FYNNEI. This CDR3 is CASSETSRDEQYF. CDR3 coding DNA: TGTGCCAGCAGTGAAACTAGTCGTGACGAGCAGTACTTC.

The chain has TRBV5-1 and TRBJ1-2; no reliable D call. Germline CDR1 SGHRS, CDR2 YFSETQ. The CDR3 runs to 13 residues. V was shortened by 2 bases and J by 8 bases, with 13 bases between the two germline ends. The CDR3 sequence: CASSFERRRGYTF. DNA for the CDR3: TGCGCCAGCAGCTTTGAACGGCGCAGGGGCTACACCTTC.

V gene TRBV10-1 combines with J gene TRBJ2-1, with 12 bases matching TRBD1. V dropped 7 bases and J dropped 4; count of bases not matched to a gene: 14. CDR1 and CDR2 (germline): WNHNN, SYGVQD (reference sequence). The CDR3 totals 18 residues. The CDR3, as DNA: TGCGCCAGCACGAATAGGGACAGGGGGCGGTTCGATTACAATGAGCAGTTCTTC. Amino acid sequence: CASTNRDRGRFDYNEQFF.

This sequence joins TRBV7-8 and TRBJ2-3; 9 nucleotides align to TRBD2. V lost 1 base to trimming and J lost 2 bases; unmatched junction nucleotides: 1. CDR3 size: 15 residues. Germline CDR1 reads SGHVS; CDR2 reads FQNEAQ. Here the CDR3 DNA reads TGTGCCAGCAGCTTAGGGACTAGCGCCACAGATACGCAGTATTTT. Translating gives CASSLGTSATDTQYF.

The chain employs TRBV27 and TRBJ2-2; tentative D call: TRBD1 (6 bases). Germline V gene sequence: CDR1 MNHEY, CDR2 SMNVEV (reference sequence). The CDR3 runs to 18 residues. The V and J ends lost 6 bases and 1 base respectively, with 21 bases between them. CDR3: CASRRGGPTSWNTGELFF. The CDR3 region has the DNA TGTGCCAGCAGGAGAGGGGGACCGACCTCGTGGAACACCGGGGAGCTGTTTTTT.

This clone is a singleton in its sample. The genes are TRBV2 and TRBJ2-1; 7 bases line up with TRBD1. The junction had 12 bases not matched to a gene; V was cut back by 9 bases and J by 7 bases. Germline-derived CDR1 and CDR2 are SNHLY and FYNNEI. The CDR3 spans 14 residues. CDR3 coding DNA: TGTGCCAGTCGACAGGGAGCTAACCAAAATGAGCAGTTCTTC. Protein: CASRQGANQNEQFF.

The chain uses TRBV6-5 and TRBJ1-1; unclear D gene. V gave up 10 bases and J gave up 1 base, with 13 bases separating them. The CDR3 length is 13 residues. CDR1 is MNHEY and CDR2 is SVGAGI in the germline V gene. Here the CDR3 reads CATQTQGNTEAFF. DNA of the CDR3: TGTGCCACCCAGACACAAGGGAACACTGAAGCTTTCTTT.

The CDR3 DNA reads TGTGCCAGCAGCTTAATAGCTGAGGAGACCCAGTACTTC. Amino acids: CASSLIAEETQYF. The V call is TRBV7-3, the J call TRBJ2-5; no firm D call. The CDR3 covers 13 residues. The germline CDR1 and CDR2 sequences are SGHTA and FQGTGA. Trimming shortened V by 1 base and J by 5 bases, and 8 bases separated the two germline ends.

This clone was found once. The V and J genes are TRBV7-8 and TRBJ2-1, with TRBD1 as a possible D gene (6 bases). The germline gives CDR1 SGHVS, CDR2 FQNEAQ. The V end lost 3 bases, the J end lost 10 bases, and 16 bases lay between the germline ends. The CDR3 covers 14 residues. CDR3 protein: CASSFGTRAWEQFF. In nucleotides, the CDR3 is TGTGCCAGCAGCTTTGGGACAAGGGCGTGGGAGCAGTTCTTC.

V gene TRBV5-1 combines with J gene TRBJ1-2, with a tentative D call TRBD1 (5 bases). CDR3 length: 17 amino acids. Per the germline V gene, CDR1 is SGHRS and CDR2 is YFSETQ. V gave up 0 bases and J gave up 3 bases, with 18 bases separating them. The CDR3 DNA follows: TGCGCCAGCAGCTTGGCCGGATCCGGGCAGGGTCACTATGGCTACACCTTC. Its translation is CASSLAGSGQGHYGYTF.

The CDR3 region has the DNA TGTGCCAGTAGTGACACGGTGGGACACCTTAACTATGGCTACACCTTC. Its translation is CASSDTVGHLNYGYTF. The V call is TRBV19, the J call TRBJ1-2, with a weak D call TRBD1 (6 bases). The germline V gene has CDR1 LNHDA and CDR2 SQIVND (reference sequence). The length of the CDR3 is 16 residues. V gave up 5 bases and J gave up 1 base, with 17 bases separating them.

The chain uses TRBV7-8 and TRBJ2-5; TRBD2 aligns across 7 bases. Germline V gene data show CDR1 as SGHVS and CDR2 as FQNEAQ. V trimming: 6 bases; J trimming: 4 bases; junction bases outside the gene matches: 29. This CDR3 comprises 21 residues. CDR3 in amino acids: CASRTISGNIGGRNTLETQYF. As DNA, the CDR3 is TGTGCCAGCAGGACTATAAGCGGGAATATCGGCGGGCGAAATACATTAGAGACCCAGTACTTC.

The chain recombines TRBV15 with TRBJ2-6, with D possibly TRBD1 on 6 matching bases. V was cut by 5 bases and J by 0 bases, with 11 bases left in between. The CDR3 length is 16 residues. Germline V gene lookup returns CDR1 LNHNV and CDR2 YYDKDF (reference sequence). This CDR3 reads CATSGTRISGANVLTF. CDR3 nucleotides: TGTGCCACCAGCGGGACACGGATCTCTGGGGCCAACGTCCTGACTTTC. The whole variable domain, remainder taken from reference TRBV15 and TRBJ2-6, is DAMVIQNPRYQVTQFGKPVTLSCSQTLNHNVMYWYQQKSSQAPKLLFHYYDKDFNNEADTPDNFQSRRPNTSFCFLDIRSPGLGDTAMYLCATSGTRISGANVLTFGAGSRLTVL.

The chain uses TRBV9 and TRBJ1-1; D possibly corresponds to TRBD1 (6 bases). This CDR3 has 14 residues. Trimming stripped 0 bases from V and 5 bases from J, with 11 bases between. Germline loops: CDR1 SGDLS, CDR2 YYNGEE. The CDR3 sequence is CASSVGGGTTEAFF. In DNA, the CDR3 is TGTGCCAGCAGCGTAGGAGGGGGTACGACTGAAGCTTTCTTT.

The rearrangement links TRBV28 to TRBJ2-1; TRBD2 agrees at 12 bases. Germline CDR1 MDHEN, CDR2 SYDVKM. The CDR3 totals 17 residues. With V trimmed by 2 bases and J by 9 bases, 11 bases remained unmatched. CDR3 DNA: TGTGCCAGCAGTTTAGTGCTAGCGGGAGGGAAAGGCGGTGAGCAGTTCTTC. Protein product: CASSLVLAGGKGGEQFF. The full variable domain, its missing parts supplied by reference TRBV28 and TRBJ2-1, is DVKVTQSSRYLVKRTGEKVFLECVQDMDHENMFWYRQDPGLGLRLIYFSYDVKMKEKGDIPEGYSVSREKKERFSLILESASTNQTSMYLCASSLVLAGGKGGEQFFGPGTRLTVL.

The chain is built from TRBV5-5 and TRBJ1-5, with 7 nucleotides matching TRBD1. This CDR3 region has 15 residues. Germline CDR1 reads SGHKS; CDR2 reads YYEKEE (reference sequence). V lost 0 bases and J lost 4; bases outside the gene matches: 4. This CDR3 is CASSLGSGGNQPQHF. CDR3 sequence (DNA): TGTGCCAGCAGCTTGGGCTCAGGGGGTAATCAGCCCCAGCATTTT.

The CDR3 loop is CASSDLNGGAEAFF. In nucleotides, the CDR3 is TGTGCCAGCAGTGACCTTAATGGGGGGGCTGAAGCTTTCTTT. The gene calls are TRBV25-1 and TRBJ1-1, with D tentatively TRBD1 (5 bases). The V gene's germline CDR1 is MGHDK and CDR2 SYGVNS. The V end was cut by 3 bases, the J end by 6 bases, with 14 bases between. The CDR3 totals 14 residues.

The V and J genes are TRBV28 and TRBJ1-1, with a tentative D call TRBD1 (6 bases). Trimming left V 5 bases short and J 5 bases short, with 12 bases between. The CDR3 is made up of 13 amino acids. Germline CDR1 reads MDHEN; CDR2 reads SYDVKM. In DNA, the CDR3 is TGTGCCAGCAGTCCCCTGAGGGGGACTGAAGCTTTCTTT. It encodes CASSPLRGTEAFF. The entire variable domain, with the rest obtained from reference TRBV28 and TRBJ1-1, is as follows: DVKVTQSSRYLVKRTGEKVFLECVQDMDHENMFWYRQDPGLGLRLIYFSYDVKMKEKGDIPEGYSVSREKKERFSLILESASTNQTSMYLCASSPLRGTEAFFGQGTRLTVV.

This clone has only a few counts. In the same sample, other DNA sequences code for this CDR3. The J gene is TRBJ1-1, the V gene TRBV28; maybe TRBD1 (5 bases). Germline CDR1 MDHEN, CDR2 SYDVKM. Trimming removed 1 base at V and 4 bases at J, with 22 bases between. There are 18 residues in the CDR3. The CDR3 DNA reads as TGTGCCAGCAGTTTATTGTTGTGGGTCTCTGGGGCGCGCACTGAAGCTTTCTTT. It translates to CASSLLLWVSGARTEAFF.

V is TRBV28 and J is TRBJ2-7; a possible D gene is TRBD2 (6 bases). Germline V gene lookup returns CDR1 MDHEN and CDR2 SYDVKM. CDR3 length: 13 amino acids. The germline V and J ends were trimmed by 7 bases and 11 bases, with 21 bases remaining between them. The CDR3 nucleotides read TGTGCCAGCACTACGCGGGGCTCGATCTTGGAGTACTTC. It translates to CASTTRGSILEYF.

The CDR3 DNA sequence: TGTGCCACCGATCCGGTAGTATCCGCCCAGGGCACAGATACGCAGTATTTT. It is translated as CATDPVVSAQGTDTQYF. The chain carries TRBV28 and TRBJ2-3; D call uncertain. CDR1 is MDHEN, CDR2 SYDVKM, per germline. The CDR3 runs to 17 residues. Trimming took 10 bases from V and 1 from J, leaving 24 bases between them.